The 6 T cell receptor beta chains below were found in one sample sequenced in a study of cytomegalovirus exposure and HLA in healthy donors. PCR primers comprised 60 Vbeta and 13 Jbeta primers. Using immunoSEQ multiplex PCR, the repertoire was profiled, and TCRdb retains in-frame clones only, with some absent. The sample holds about 100,000 clones; around 80% are singletons and the top ten take 13% to 15%. The sequenced sample consisted of PBMCs. The receptors were gathered from a male donor in good health and CMV-seropositive.

This clone came up a few times. The chain carries TRBV7-9 and TRBJ2-7; a possible D gene is TRBD1 (6 bases). CDR1 SEHNR and CDR2 FQNEAQ come from the germline V gene (reference sequence). The CDR3 loop spans 16 amino acids. V lost 2 bases to trimming and J lost 3 bases, with 17 bases between them. The CDR3 DNA follows: TGTGCCAGCAGCTTAAACGTCCTAGTACAGGGCTACGAGCAGTACTTC. Protein: CASSLNVLVQGYEQYF.

The chain links TRBV6-6 to TRBJ1-1; D gene ambiguous. The CDR3 sequence is 12 residues long. Germline V CDR1 and CDR2: MNHNY, SVGAGI (reference sequence). Trimming left V 5 bases short and J 8 bases short, with 12 bases between. The CDR3 loop reads CASSPLGREAFF. CDR3 DNA sequence: TGTGCCAGCAGTCCCCTGGGCAGGGAAGCTTTCTTT.

V and J are TRBV30 and TRBJ2-5; D is unclear. The J call is in doubt because the DNA end fits TRBJ2-7 better. From germline, CDR1 is GTSNPN and CDR2 SVGIG (reference sequence). The CDR3 is 16 residues long. CDR3 protein: CAWRGAGFPRSYEQYF. CDR3 coding DNA: TGTGCCTGGAGGGGTGCCGGGTTCCCTCGCTCCTACGAGCAGTACTTC.

This chain links TRBV6-1 with TRBJ2-1; possible D gene TRBD1, 6 bases. V was trimmed by 5 bases and J by 9 bases, leaving 14 bases between them. This CDR3 is built from 13 residues. The germline gives CDR1 MNHNS, CDR2 SASEGT. The CDR3 DNA reads as TGTGCCAGCAGTATCACAGGGAGCGTTGAGCAGTTCTTC. Its protein product is CASSITGSVEQFF.

The chain carries TRBV14 and TRBJ2-5; D may be TRBD1 (6 bases). CDR1 is SGHDN and CDR2 is FVKESK in the germline V gene. V was trimmed by 1 base and J by 3 bases, leaving 15 bases between them. The CDR3 contains 16 residues. As DNA, the CDR3 is TGTGCCAGCAGCCAAGCTAAAAGGGGGATTAAAGAGACCCAGTACTTC. Protein sequence: CASSQAKRGIKETQYF.

The V call is TRBV28, the J call TRBJ2-2; TRBD2 matches at 7 bases. The CDR3 has 13 residues. From germline, CDR1 is MDHEN and CDR2 SYDVKM. Trimming at V came to 6 bases and at J to 6 bases, leaving 4 bases not matched to a gene. Written as DNA, the CDR3 is TGTGCCAGCAGGGGAGGGGCTGCCGGGGAGCTGTTTTTT. Its protein product is CASRGGAAGELFF.